Listed below are T cell receptor beta chains from one sample, sequenced in a study of PD-L1 blockade in urothelial cancer. The data were produced by immunoSEQ multiplex PCR, yet TCRdb's version contains in-frame clones alone and is incomplete. The sample lists about 120,000 clones; about 89% were seen once. The sample in question was PBMCs, obtained around atezolizumab (anti-PD-L1) treatment. All receptors derive from a man aged 55 to 70 with urothelial cancer. Each CDR3 is given with its conserved first and last residue. A D gene is named only where the DNA matches it firmly.

D	V	J	CDR3
TRBD1	TRBV6-1	TRBJ1-5	CASSGGTGYNQPQHF
TRBD2	TRBV9	TRBJ2-1	CASSSRTSGTSSYNEQFF
TRBD2	TRBV6-1	TRBJ2-3	CASSEGEGRELTDTQYF
-	TRBV28	TRBJ2-3	CASTGGGGTQYF
-	TRBV2	TRBJ2-5	CASSAQGTETQYF
-	TRBV5-1	TRBJ2-2	CASSLPGGSTGELFF
TRBD1	TRBV5-8	TRBJ1-5	CASSFPTGDQPQHF
-	TRBV4-1	TRBJ1-1	CASSQDTGSTEAFF
TRBD1	TRBV7-9	TRBJ2-1	CASTPGWGTGTYNEQFF
-	TRBV5-5	TRBJ2-7	CASSHITGNTYEQYF
-	TRBV11-3	TRBJ2-7	CASSLNTYQAEQYF
TRBD1	TRBV5-4	TRBJ2-7	CASSKGTGVSYEQYF
-	TRBV2	TRBJ2-3	CASSEAGLEADTQYF
TRBD2	TRBV5-5	TRBJ2-5	CASSLDQYAGTSSQTQYF
-	TRBV28	TRBJ1-4	CASSFEGVGEKLFF
TRBD2	TRBV6-1	TRBJ2-1	CASSEATSGSYNEQFF
-	TRBV29-1	TRBJ1-2	CSVAAANYGYTF
TRBD1	TRBV15	TRBJ2-5	CATSRDRDRGETQYF
-	TRBV5-1	TRBJ2-1	CASSLAEGLNEQFF
-	TRBV5-1	TRBJ2-5	CASSLTGTRGETQYF
-	TRBV30	TRBJ1-4	CAWSAYRATNEKLFF
TRBD2	TRBV9	TRBJ2-7	CASSPRLAGRSYEQYF
TRBD2	TRBV27	TRBJ2-7	CASSWGGTLAYEQYF
-	TRBV19	TRBJ2-7	CASSIEGPSYEQYF
-	TRBV9	TRBJ1-4	CASSPTPGVGEKLFF
-	TRBV11-2	TRBJ2-2	CASSFTGVTGELFF
TRBD1	TRBV15	TRBJ1-3	CATSRRTGDWWVSGNTIYF
-	TRBV12-5	TRBJ2-3	CASGLGILATTDTQYF
-	TRBV9	TRBJ1-3	CASSTAPIGGLGNTIYF
TRBD1	TRBV19	TRBJ1-1	CASSEQGASPPAFF
-	TRBV7-2	TRBJ1-2	CASSLIGTNYGYTF
TRBD2	TRBV5-1	TRBJ2-5	CASSPGGERETQYF
TRBD1	TRBV7-9	TRBJ1-5	CASSSQGAQPQHF
-	TRBV5-1	TRBJ1-4	CASSLGHPNEKLFF
TRBD2	TRBV14	TRBJ2-7	CASSQGTSATYEQYF
-	TRBV2	TRBJ2-7	CASSVKSRDRRTFYEQYF
TRBD2	TRBV18	TRBJ2-2	CASSPLSFGAGYTGELFF
TRBD2	TRBV10-3	TRBJ2-1	CAISETGGGTSYNEQFF
-	TRBV10-3	TRBJ1-5	CATTGISNQPQHF
TRBD2	TRBV7-3	TRBJ2-1	CASSLMSGSPYNEQFF
-	TRBV7-2	TRBJ2-1	CASSFVYGNNEQFF
TRBD1	TRBV4-1	TRBJ2-1	CASSHVPGQGVGDEQFF
-	TRBV11-2	TRBJ2-5	CASSLPRETQYF
TRBD1	TRBV5-8	TRBJ1-2	CASSQTGFVGGYTF
-	TRBV7-9	TRBJ2-7	CASSTPGAPYEQYF
TRBD2	TRBV5-1	TRBJ2-2	CASSPLAGDTGELFF
TRBD1	TRBV6-5	TRBJ2-1	CASSPSDRGGNEQFF
TRBD2	TRBV7-9	-	CASDRSGSSDEQYF
-	TRBV5-1	TRBJ2-7	CASTSIGGHYEQYF
-	TRBV28	TRBJ1-5	CASSIGRGGWIPQGNQPQHF
-	TRBV6-1	TRBJ1-6	CASSEDNRDNSPLHF
-	TRBV6-1	TRBJ1-5	CASSELGASNQPQHF
-	TRBV14	TRBJ2-5	CASSQAGLRETQYF
-	TRBV5-1	TRBJ1-1	CASSLTGVIVRAFF
TRBD1	TRBV11-2	TRBJ1-2	CASSFEPTGQGAEGYTF
TRBD2	TRBV19	TRBJ2-7	CASSIDAGGLAYEQYF
-	TRBV7-9	TRBJ2-5	CASSLVGGPEETQYF
-	TRBV18	TRBJ1-2	CASSLGHGYTF
-	TRBV7-8	TRBJ2-7	CASSPLIGAHEQYF
TRBD1	TRBV6-5	TRBJ1-2	CASSPFRGQGGYTF